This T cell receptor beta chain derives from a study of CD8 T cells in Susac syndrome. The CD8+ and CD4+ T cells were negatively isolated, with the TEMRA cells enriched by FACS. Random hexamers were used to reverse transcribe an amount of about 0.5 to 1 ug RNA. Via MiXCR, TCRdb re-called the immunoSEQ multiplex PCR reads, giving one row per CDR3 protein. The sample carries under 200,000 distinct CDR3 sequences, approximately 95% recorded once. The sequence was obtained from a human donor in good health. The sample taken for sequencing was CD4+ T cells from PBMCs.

CDR3 sequence (DNA): TGCAGTGCTAGCGTGACAGGGCGAGTAAGCAATCAGCCCCAGCATTTT. Its protein is CSASVTGRVSNQPQHF. This chain uses TRBV20-1 with TRBJ1-5, with 7 bases identical to TRBD1. The CDR3 has 16 residues. J gave up 1 base and V 3 bases, and 9 bases lay outside the gene matches. From germline, CDR1 is DFQATT and CDR2 SNEGSKA (reference sequence).